The clone carrying this TCR beta chain was observed a few times. Its antigen is not identified. The sample comes from a study of T cells after yellow fever vaccination. Points from the study as a whole: In post-booster samples, most primary-vaccination clones reappeared (approximately 97% CD4, over 70% CD8). Abundant clonotypes from the bulk population could get into FACS-sorted repertoires as contaminants.

Making TCR cDNA involved 5'RACE template switching, which added UMIs and a universal primer site. TCRdb processed the 5' RACE reads anew with MiXCR; each CDR3 protein has one entry. The table has around 530,000 distinct CDR3 sequences, about a sixth seen once. The CDR3 contains 14 residues. V lost 2 bases and J lost 9, with 14 bases in between. The germline CDR1 and CDR2 sequences are MNHEY and SVGAGI. Sample: PBMCs, taken 5 days after the first yellow fever vaccination. The sequence derives from a man between 18 and 35 years old who received the YFV17D yellow fever vaccine. V is TRBV6-5 and J is TRBJ1-5; D not certain. Written as DNA, the CDR3 is TGTGCCAGCAGTTACCTCAAGACCGATTTGCCCCAGCATTTT. Translating it yields CASSYLKTDLPQHF.